The 24 T cell receptor beta chains below were found in one sample sequenced in a study of response to subunit inactivated influenza vaccine. TCRdb processed the RT-PCR reads anew with MiXCR; each CDR3 protein has one entry. The profile covers hundreds of thousands of distinct CDR3 sequences, with 7.6% appearing a single time and 10% to 15% taken by the ten largest. Sequenced here: PBMCs from blood, sampled less than 25 months after vaccination. The receptors here all came from a man aged 45 to 75 who received an inactivated influenza vaccine.

A note on this clonotype: At one end the junction does not follow the germline gene, possibly because of a read error. The genes are TRBV5-8 and TRBJ2-5; D unclear. CDR1 is SGHTS, CDR2 YDEGEE, per germline. This CDR3 has 16 residues. The CDR3 here is CDSSLSPQGVQETQYF. The CDR3 DNA reads as TGTGACAGCAGCTTGTCCCCGCAAGGTGTACAAGAGACCCAATACTTC.

This clonotype has more than one count but fewer than ten. V and J are TRBV4-3 and TRBJ2-7; possible D gene TRBD1, 6 bases. V was shortened by 4 bases and J by 3 bases, with 19 bases between the two germline ends. This CDR3 has 16 residues. Germline values: CDR1 LGHNA, CDR2 YSLEER. This CDR3 is CASSPERSARGYEQYF. The CDR3 nucleotides are TGCGCCAGCAGCCCAGAGCGAAGCGCCAGGGGCTACGAGCAGTACTTC.

The chain employs TRBV12-3 or TRBV12-4 and TRBJ2-6, with 9 nucleotides matching TRBD1. V was pared by 6 bases and J by 1 base, with 10 bases of the junction left unmatched. The CDR3 extends over 18 amino acids. The CDR3: CASSRDRALKSGANVLTF. CDR3 in DNA: TGTGCCAGCAGCCGGGACAGGGCTTTGAAGTCTGGGGCCAACGTCCTGACTTTC.

This clonotype was detected a few times. The J gene is TRBJ2-7, the V gene TRBV5-1, with 9 positions matching TRBD1. This CDR3 region has 13 residues. Germline trimming cut 7 bases from V and 3 bases from J; bases unmatched to any gene: 5. Germline V gene sequence: CDR1 SGHRS, CDR2 YFSETQ. The CDR3 DNA follows: TGCGCCAGCCGGACAGGGGCGGGCTACGAGCAGTACTTC. It specifies CASRTGAGYEQYF. Based on the CDR3 plus reference TRBV5-1 and TRBJ2-7, the full variable domain is KAGVTQTPRYLIKTRGQQVTLSCSPISGHRSVSWYQQTPGQGLQFLFEYFSETQRNKGNFPGRFSGRQFSNSRSEMNVSTLELGDSALYLCASRTGAGYEQYFGPGTRLTVT.

The chain links TRBV20-1 to TRBJ2-1, with TRBD2 matching over 10 bases. Germline CDR1 is DFQATT and CDR2 is SNEGSKA (reference sequence). The CDR3 covers 12 residues. V lost 5 bases, J lost 9 bases, and 4 bases stayed unmatched. The CDR3: CSAAGLASEQFF. For the CDR3, the DNA is TGCAGTGCTGCGGGACTAGCGTCTGAGCAGTTCTTC.

This clonotype occurred many times. This chain links TRBV12-3 or TRBV12-4 with TRBJ2-1; TRBD2 aligns across 8 bases. Losses at the gene ends were 5 bases for V and 0 bases for J; bases not matched to a gene: 0. CDR3 length: 14 amino acids. Here the CDR3 DNA reads TGTGCCAGCAGTAGCGGGAGCTCCTACAATGAGCAGTTCTTC. Its protein product is CASSSGSSYNEQFF.

This clonotype showed up many times. V gene TRBV3-1 combines with J gene TRBJ1-1; D is unclear. Germline loops: CDR1 LGHDT, CDR2 YNNKEL (reference sequence). This CDR3 has 16 amino acids. Trimming took off 1 base at V and 1 base at J, with 13 bases between the two ends. The CDR3: CASSQVRLSANTEAFF. The CDR3 DNA follows: TGTGCCAGCAGCCAAGTCAGGCTGTCGGCGAACACTGAAGCTTTCTTT.

This clonotype has a handful of counts. The chain joins TRBV30 to TRBJ2-2; no definite D call. This CDR3 contains 12 residues. Trimming shortened V by 0 bases and J by 8 bases, and 7 bases separated the two germline ends. Germline CDR1 reads GTSNPN; CDR2 reads SVGIG (reference sequence). CDR3 region: CAWSVGGGELFF. For the CDR3, the DNA is TGTGCCTGGAGTGTAGGTGGTGGGGAGCTGTTTTTT.

This clonotype was observed at least ten times. The rearrangement links TRBV6-5 to TRBJ1-2; no definite D call. Germline lookup yields CDR1 MNHEY and CDR2 SVGAGI. The V end was cut by 0 bases, the J end by 0 bases, with 8 bases between. The length of the CDR3 is 15 residues. CDR3 amino acids: CASSYSQTANYGYTF. CDR3 coding DNA: TGTGCCAGCAGTTACTCGCAGACCGCTAACTATGGCTACACCTTC.

This chain uses TRBV10-3 with TRBJ1-1; TRBD1 matches 7 bases. The V gene's germline CDR1 is ENHRY and CDR2 SYGVKD. The V and J ends lost 7 bases and 6 bases, in that order; junction bases with no gene match: 8. The CDR3 runs to 13 residues. CDR3: CAITATGFAEAFF. CDR3 in DNA: TGTGCCATCACGGCGACAGGGTTCGCTGAAGCTTTCTTT.

This chain uses TRBV5-1 with TRBJ1-4; 8 bases align to TRBD1. V gave up 4 bases and J gave up 3 bases; unmatched junction bases: 5. Germline CDR1 and CDR2: SGHRS and YFSETQ. The CDR3 totals 15 residues. The CDR3 spells CASSEDRGPNEKLFF. The CDR3 nucleotides read TGCGCCAGCAGCGAAGACAGGGGCCCTAATGAAAAACTGTTTTTT.

This clonotype was recorded a few times. The chain joins TRBV24-1 to TRBJ2-1, with D possibly being TRBD1 or TRBD2 (6 bases each). Per germline, CDR1 KGHDR and CDR2 SFDVKD. The CDR3 extends over 16 amino acids. V gave up 0 bases and J gave up 2 bases, with 10 bases separating them. The CDR3 is CATSDLWGATYNEQFF. The CDR3 DNA sequence: TGTGCCACCAGTGATTTGTGGGGGGCTACCTACAATGAGCAGTTCTTC.

This chain connects TRBV14 to TRBJ1-6; D not certain. Trimming pared 0 bases from V and 0 bases from J, leaving 12 bases between. The CDR3 extends over 18 amino acids. From germline, CDR1 is SGHDN and CDR2 FVKESK. CDR3 DNA: TGTGCCAGCAGCCAAGATTGGGAGTTGAGCTCCTATAATTCACCCCTCCACTTT. This codes for CASSQDWELSSYNSPLHF.

This clonotype was observed a few times. The chain employs TRBV7-2 and TRBJ2-2, with D unresolved. CDR1 is SGHTA, CDR2 FQGNSA, per germline. V shed 2 bases and J shed 3 bases, with 7 bases lying between them. The CDR3 contains 14 residues. The CDR3 region is CASSLMQDTGELFF. The DNA of the CDR3 is TGTGCCAGCAGCTTAATGCAAGACACCGGGGAGCTGTTTTTT.

The chain joins TRBV12-3 or TRBV12-4 to TRBJ2-1; D is unclear. Between the trimmed V and J ends, which lost 2 bases and 0 bases, there was a span of 11 bases. The CDR3 contains 16 residues. CDR3 protein: CASSLLFPSSYNEQFF. The CDR3 coding sequence is TGTGCCAGCAGTTTACTGTTTCCGAGCTCCTACAATGAGCAGTTCTTC.

This clonotype showed up many times. The V call is TRBV14, the J call TRBJ1-2, with 7 positions matching TRBD1. Germline loops: CDR1 SGHDN, CDR2 FVKESK. The CDR3 extends over 12 amino acids. Losses at the gene ends were 4 bases for V and 13 bases for J; bases not matched to a gene: 9. The DNA of the CDR3 is TGTGCCAGCAGCCTGACTGACAGGGCGCGCACCTTC. Translated, it gives CASSLTDRARTF.

This sequence joins TRBV28 and TRBJ1-6; no clear D. The germline gives CDR1 MDHEN, CDR2 SYDVKM. The CDR3 is 14 residues long. The V end was cut by 4 bases, the J end by 7 bases, with 11 bases between. CDR3 nucleotide sequence: TGTGCCAGCAGTTCACCCTACGGGAATTCACCCCTCCACTTT. Translating it yields CASSSPYGNSPLHF.

This clonotype was picked up a small number of times. This chain links TRBV4-3 with TRBJ2-3; perhaps TRBD2 as D (6 bases). This CDR3 has 14 residues. The germline CDR1 and CDR2 sequences are LGHNA and YSLEER. V was trimmed by 4 bases and J by 5 bases, leaving 13 bases between them. For the CDR3, the DNA is TGCGCCAGCAGCCCCCGGGGGATAGGAGATACGCAGTATTTT. Its translation: CASSPRGIGDTQYF.

The table lists this clonotype with a few counts. The chain links TRBV20-1 to TRBJ2-1, with TRBD2 identical over 10 bases. This CDR3 has 18 amino acids. Looked up from germline, CDR1 is DFQATT and CDR2 is SNEGSKA (reference sequence). V was pared by 0 bases and J by 6 bases, with 14 bases of the junction left unmatched. The CDR3 DNA reads as TGCAGTGCTAGAGATCATTCCCGAACTAGCGGGGTCTTCAATGAGCAGTTCTTC. Translated: CSARDHSRTSGVFNEQFF.

The V call is TRBV10-3, the J call TRBJ1-1; D is unresolved. The V and J ends lost 2 bases and 0 bases respectively, with 7 bases between them. This CDR3 spans 14 amino acids. Germline loops: CDR1 ENHRY, CDR2 SYGVKD. CDR3: CAISETAMNTEAFF. CDR3 in DNA: TGTGCCATCAGTGAGACAGCAATGAACACTGAAGCTTTCTTT.

The chain joins TRBV29-1 to TRBJ1-1, with D perhaps matching TRBD1 (5 bases). The CDR3 contains 13 residues. Germline CDR1 and CDR2: SQVTM and ANQGSEA. The V end lost 4 bases, the J end lost 1 base, and 10 bases lay between the germline ends. The CDR3 loop reads CSVAGRQNTEAFF. The CDR3 coding sequence is TGCAGCGTTGCAGGGAGACAGAACACTGAAGCTTTCTTT.

The chain employs TRBV5-5 and TRBJ2-7; D perhaps matches TRBD2 (5 bases). The CDR3 sequence is 16 residues long. V was shortened by 0 bases and J by 0 bases, with 13 bases between the two germline ends. Germline assignment: CDR1 SGHKS and CDR2 YYEKEE (reference sequence). The CDR3 DNA is TGTGCCAGCAGCTTGGGGGATGCGGGCAGCTCCTACGAGCAGTACTTC. It encodes CASSLGDAGSSYEQYF.

At least ten counts were recorded for this clonotype. This CDR3 is CASSYVSTGNTEAFF. The CDR3 DNA reads as TGTGCCAGCAGTTACGTATCAACAGGGAACACTGAAGCTTTCTTT. This chain links TRBV6-5 with TRBJ1-1; a possible D gene is TRBD1 (5 bases). Trimming removed 2 bases at V and 1 base at J, with 11 bases between. Looked up from germline, CDR1 is MNHEY and CDR2 is SVGAGI. There are 15 residues in the CDR3.

This clonotype came up a few times. This chain connects TRBV20-1 to TRBJ2-1; perhaps TRBD2 as D (6 bases). The V and J ends lost 3 bases and 7 bases respectively, with 13 bases between them. Germline V gene data show CDR1 as DFQATT and CDR2 as SNEGSKA (reference sequence). The CDR3 totals 13 residues. CDR3 region: CSASGSRRNEQFF. The CDR3 nucleotides read TGCAGTGCTAGCGGGAGTCGGCGGAATGAGCAGTTCTTC.